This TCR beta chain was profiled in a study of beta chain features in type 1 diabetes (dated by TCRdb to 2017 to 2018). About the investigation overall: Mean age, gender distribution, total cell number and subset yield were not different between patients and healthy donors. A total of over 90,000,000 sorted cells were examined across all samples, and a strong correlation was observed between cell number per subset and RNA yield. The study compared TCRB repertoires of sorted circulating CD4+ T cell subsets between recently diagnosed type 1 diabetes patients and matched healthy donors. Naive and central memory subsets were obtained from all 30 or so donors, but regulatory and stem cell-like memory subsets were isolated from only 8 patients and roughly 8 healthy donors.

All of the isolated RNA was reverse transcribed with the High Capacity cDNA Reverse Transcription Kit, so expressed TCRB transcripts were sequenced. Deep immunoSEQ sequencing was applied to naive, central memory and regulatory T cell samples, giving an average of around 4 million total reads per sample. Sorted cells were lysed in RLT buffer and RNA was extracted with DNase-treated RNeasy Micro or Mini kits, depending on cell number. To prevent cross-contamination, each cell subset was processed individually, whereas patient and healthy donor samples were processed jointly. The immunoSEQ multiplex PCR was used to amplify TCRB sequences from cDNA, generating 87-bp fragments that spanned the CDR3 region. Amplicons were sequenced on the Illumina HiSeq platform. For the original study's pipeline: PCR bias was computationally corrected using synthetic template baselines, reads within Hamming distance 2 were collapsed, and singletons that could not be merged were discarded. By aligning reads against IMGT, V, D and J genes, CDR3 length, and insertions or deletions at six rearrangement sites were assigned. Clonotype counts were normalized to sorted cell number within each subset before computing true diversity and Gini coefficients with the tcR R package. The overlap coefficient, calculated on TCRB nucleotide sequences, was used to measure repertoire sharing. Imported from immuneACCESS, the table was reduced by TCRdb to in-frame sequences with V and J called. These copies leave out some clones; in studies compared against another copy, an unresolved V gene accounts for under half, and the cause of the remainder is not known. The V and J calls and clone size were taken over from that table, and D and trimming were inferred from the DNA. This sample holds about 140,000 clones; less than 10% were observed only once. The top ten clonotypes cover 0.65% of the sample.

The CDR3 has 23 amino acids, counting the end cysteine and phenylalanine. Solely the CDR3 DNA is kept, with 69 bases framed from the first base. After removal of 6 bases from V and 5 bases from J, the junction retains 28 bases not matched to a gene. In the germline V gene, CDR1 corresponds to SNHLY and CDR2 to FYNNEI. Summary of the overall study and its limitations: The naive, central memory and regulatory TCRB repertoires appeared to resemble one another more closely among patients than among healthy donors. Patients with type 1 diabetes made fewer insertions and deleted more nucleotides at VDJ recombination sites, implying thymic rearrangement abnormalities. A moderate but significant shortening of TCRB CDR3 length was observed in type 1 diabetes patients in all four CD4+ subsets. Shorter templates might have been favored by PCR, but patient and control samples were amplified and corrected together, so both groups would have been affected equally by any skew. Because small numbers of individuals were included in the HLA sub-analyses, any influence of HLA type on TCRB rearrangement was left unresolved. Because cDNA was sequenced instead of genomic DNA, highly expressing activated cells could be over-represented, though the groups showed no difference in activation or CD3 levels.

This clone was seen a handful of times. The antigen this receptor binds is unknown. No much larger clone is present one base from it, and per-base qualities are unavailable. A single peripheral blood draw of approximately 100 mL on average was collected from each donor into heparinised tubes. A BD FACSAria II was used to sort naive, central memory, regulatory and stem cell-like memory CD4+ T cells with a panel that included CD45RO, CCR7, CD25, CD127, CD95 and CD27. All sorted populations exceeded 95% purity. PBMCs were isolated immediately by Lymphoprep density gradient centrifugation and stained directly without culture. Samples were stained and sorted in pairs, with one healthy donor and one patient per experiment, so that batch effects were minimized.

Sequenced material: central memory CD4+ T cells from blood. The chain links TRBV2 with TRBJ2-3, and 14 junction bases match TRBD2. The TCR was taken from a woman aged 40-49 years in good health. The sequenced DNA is TGTGCCAGCAGCGTTTCTTATCAACTTGGGACTAGCGGGGGAGCAGGGTTCGGAGATACGCAGTATTTT. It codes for CASSVSYQLGTSGGAGFGDTQYF.